The rows below give T cell receptor beta chains drawn from one sample of a study of radiation and T cells in renal cell carcinoma. Profiling relied on immunoSEQ multiplex PCR, and the TCRdb table lists in-frame clones only, not all of them. The table records roughly 92,000 clones, around 80% of them present only once. The sample consisted of blood, taken from a patient whose treatment included radiotherapy and nephrectomy. Receptors were obtained from a man between 60 and 75 years old with renal cell carcinoma. Both conserved end residues are part of each CDR3. A D gene is named only where the DNA matches it firmly. Some rows mark clone size as missing; the rest say once, few, many or name a class of expanded clone.

cdr3_aa	cdr3_nt	v_call	j_call	d_call	clone_size
CASSDSSSSTIYF	TGTGCCAGCTCGGACAGTTCCTCGAGCACCATATATTTT	TRBV6-5	TRBJ1-3	-	-
CASSLVAGANVLTF	TGCGCCAGCAGCTTGGTGGCTGGGGCCAACGTCCTGACTTTC	TRBV5-1	TRBJ2-6	-	-
CASSSSSRANTGELFF	TGCGCCAGCAGCTCTTCGTCCAGGGCTAACACCGGGGAGCTGTTTTTT	TRBV5-1	TRBJ2-2	-	-
CASSFLAGNQPQHF	TGTGCCAGCAGCTTTCTTGCAGGGAATCAGCCCCAGCATTTT	TRBV5-6	TRBJ1-5	-	-
CASSAAPSGGQYF	TGTGCCAGCAGCGCCGCCCCGAGCGGAGGGCAGTATTTT	TRBV9	TRBJ2-3	-	once
CASMVDMNTEAFF	TGTGCCAGCATGGTGGATATGAACACTGAAGCTTTCTTT	TRBV2	TRBJ1-1	-	-
CASTPSSGANNEQFF	TGCGCCAGCACCCCCTCTAGCGGGGCTAACAATGAGCAGTTCTTC	TRBV5-1	TRBJ2-1	TRBD2	once
CASSSSGGLQSSYEQYF	TGTGCCAGCAGCTCCTCCGGAGGGCTTCAGAGCTCCTACGAGCAGTACTTC	TRBV7-9	TRBJ2-7	-	once
CAISESRGDTGELFF	TGTGCCATCAGTGAGTCGAGAGGGGACACCGGGGAGCTGTTTTTT	TRBV10-3	TRBJ2-2	-	-
CASSPGTGYTGANVLTF	TGCGCCAGCAGCCCGGGGACAGGGTATACTGGGGCCAACGTCCTGACTTTC	TRBV5-1	TRBJ2-6	TRBD1	-
CATSKSTDTQYF	TGTGCCACCAGCAAAAGCACAGATACGCAGTATTTT	TRBV15	TRBJ2-3	-	-
CATSKGQGQQETQYF	TGTGCCACCAGCAAAGGACAGGGTCAACAAGAGACCCAGTACTTC	TRBV15	TRBJ2-5	TRBD1	few
CSARGGTQYF	TGCAGTGCTAGGGGAGGTACGCAGTATTTT	TRBV20-1	TRBJ2-3	-	-
CSAGDRLNTEAFF	TGCAGCGCCGGAGACAGATTGAACACTGAAGCTTTCTTT	TRBV29-1	TRBJ1-1	-	few
CSVESEGGTQYF	TGCAGCGTTGAATCGGAGGGAGGTACGCAGTATTTT	TRBV29-1	TRBJ2-3	-	-
CASSNRYEQYF	TGTGCCAGCAGCAACCGATACGAGCAGTACTTC	TRBV7-2	TRBJ2-7	-	-
CASSLFGPGTSLYEQYF	TGTGCCAGCAGTTTATTTGGCCCGGGAACCTCCCTCTACGAGCAGTACTTC	TRBV27	TRBJ2-7	-	-
CASSLAGVYNEQFF	TGTGCCAGCAGCTTAGCAGGGGTTTACAATGAGCAGTTCTTC	TRBV11-3	TRBJ2-1	-	-
CASSYAGGGNEQFF	TGTGCCAGCAGCTATGCGGGAGGGGGGAATGAGCAGTTCTTC	TRBV7-9	TRBJ2-1	TRBD2	many
CASSLADNTDTQYF	TGCGCCAGCAGCCTAGCGGACAACACAGATACGCAGTATTTT	TRBV5-1	TRBJ2-3	TRBD2	-
CASSLDTETQYF	TGTGCCAGCAGCTTAGATACGGAGACCCAGTACTTC	TRBV7-2	TRBJ2-5	-	-
CASSPGFGGLNTEAFF	TGTGCCAGTAGTCCAGGATTCGGGGGTTTGAACACTGAAGCTTTCTTT	TRBV19	TRBJ1-1	-	-
CASSYTVPTLYNEQFF	TGTGCCAGCAGTTACACCGTGCCCACCCTCTACAATGAGCAGTTCTTC	TRBV27	TRBJ2-1	-	-
CASSSVIDGGNTIYF	TGCGCCAGCAGCTCGGTGATTGACGGAGGAAACACCATATATTTT	TRBV5-1	TRBJ1-3	-	-
CASSESVVPNEQFF	TGCGCCAGCAGTGAGTCGGTTGTACCCAATGAGCAGTTCTTC	TRBV10-2	TRBJ2-1	-	-
CASGTSGVSTDTQYF	TGTGCCAGCGGGACTAGCGGGGTCAGCACAGATACGCAGTATTTT	TRBV19	TRBJ2-3	TRBD2	-
CASSFRQGTGELFF	TGTGCCAGCAGCTTCCGACAGGGGACCGGGGAGCTGTTTTTT	TRBV7-8	TRBJ2-2	TRBD1	once
CASSLKAGNILLYGNQPQHF	TGTGCCAGCAGTTTAAAGGCGGGTAACATTCTGCTTTATGGCAATCAGCCCCAGCATTTT	TRBV27	TRBJ1-5	-	once
CASSPTGAIDLSGANVLTF	TGTGCCAGCAGCCCGACAGGGGCCATCGATCTCTCTGGGGCCAACGTCCTGACTTTC	TRBV5-5	TRBJ2-6	TRBD1	-
CASSVSPVGGEQFF	TGTGCCAGCAGCGTTTCCCCTGTCGGGGGTGAGCAGTTCTTC	TRBV9	TRBJ2-1	-	-
CASSQDRQRESSYNEQFF	TGTGCCAGCAGCCAAGATCGTCAGCGGGAGAGCTCCTACAATGAGCAGTTCTTC	TRBV4-2	TRBJ2-1	TRBD2	-
CASSLGTGNTGELFF	TGTGCCAGCAGTTTAGGGACTGGGAACACCGGGGAGCTGTTTTTT	TRBV28	TRBJ2-2	-	-
CASSLGAATTYEQYF	TGTGCCAGCAGCTTAGGCGCAGCCACCACTTACGAGCAGTACTTC	TRBV7-9	TRBJ2-7	-	-
CASSDRRLAGETQYF	TGTGCCAGCAGTGATCGACGTTTAGCGGGGGAGACCCAGTACTTC	TRBV2	TRBJ2-5	TRBD2	once
CASSLDLPSAAGELFF	TGCGCCAGCAGCTTGGATCTCCCCTCTGCCGCCGGGGAGCTGTTTTTT	TRBV5-1	TRBJ2-2	-	-
CASSLYPQENTGELFF	TGCGCCAGCAGCTTGTACCCACAGGAGAACACCGGGGAGCTGTTTTTT	TRBV5-1	TRBJ2-2	-	-
CASSSHRKNYEQYF	TGTGCCAGCAGTTCCCATAGGAAGAACTACGAGCAGTACTTC	TRBV28	TRBJ2-7	-	-
CASEVVRHNEQFF	TGTGCCAGCGAGGTCGTCAGACACAATGAGCAGTTCTTC	TRBV2	TRBJ2-1	-	-
CATSRDRQGAEAFF	TGTGCCACCAGCAGAGATCGACAGGGGGCTGAAGCTTTCTTT	TRBV15	TRBJ1-1	TRBD1	-
CASSQDARELRFF	TGCGCCAGCAGCCAAGATGCCCGGGAGTTGCGGTTCTTC	TRBV4-1	TRBJ2-1	-	-
CASSPWDIKSTYEQYF	TGTGCCAGCAGTCCCTGGGACATTAAGTCTACCTACGAGCAGTACTTC	TRBV28	TRBJ2-7	-	few
CASSEGGDGNQPQHF	TGTGCCAGCAGTGAAGGGGGGGATGGCAATCAGCCCCAGCATTTT	TRBV2	TRBJ1-5	-	-
CASSAGTNYDEQFF	TGCGCCAGCAGCGCCGGGACTAATTATGATGAGCAGTTCTTC	TRBV5-1	TRBJ2-1	TRBD2	-
CASSQDGGGGTDTQYF	TGCGCCAGCAGCCAAGACGGGGGGGGAGGGACAGATACGCAGTATTTT	TRBV4-3	TRBJ2-3	TRBD2	-
CASSDHVRPVGGGRAPTYEQYF	TGTGCCAGCAGTGACCACGTCCGTCCAGTGGGTGGTGGGAGGGCCCCGACCTACGAGCAGTACTTC	TRBV6-4	TRBJ2-7	TRBD2	-
CASSPLGDPLYF	TGTGCCAGCAGTCCGCTCGGAGACCCCCTCTATTTT	TRBV27	TRBJ2-3	-	-
CAWSRGQETQYF	TGTGCCTGGAGTCGGGGGCAAGAGACCCAGTACTTC	TRBV30	TRBJ2-5	-	-
CASSQETGINIQYF	TGCGCCAGCAGCCAAGAGACAGGGATAAACATTCAGTACTTC	TRBV4-3	TRBJ2-4	TRBD1	-
CASSLEPGRGPGEQYF	TGCGCCAGCAGCTTAGAGCCAGGACGGGGCCCGGGCGAGCAGTACTTC	TRBV5-1	TRBJ2-7	-	once
CASRLTGGEYNEQFF	TGCGCCAGCAGATTGACAGGGGGGGAATACAATGAGCAGTTCTTC	TRBV5-1	TRBJ2-1	TRBD1	-
CASSQDTASGSTDTQYF	TGCGCCAGCAGCCAAGATACGGCTAGCGGGAGTACAGATACGCAGTATTTT	TRBV5-5	TRBJ2-3	TRBD2	once
CASSAVRARVGGYTF	TGTGCCAGCAGCGCGGTCAGGGCGAGGGTCGGTGGCTACACCTTC	TRBV9	TRBJ1-2	-	-
CASSLVQGNGYTF	TGTGCCAGCAGTTTAGTACAGGGAAATGGCTACACCTTC	TRBV27	TRBJ1-2	-	-
CASSPRESGANVLTF	TGTGCCAGCAGCCCCCGTGAGTCTGGGGCCAACGTCCTGACTTTC	TRBV7-8	TRBJ2-6	-	once
CASSFGRNTGELFF	TGTGCCAGCAGCTTCGGGCGGAACACCGGGGAGCTGTTTTTT	TRBV7-9	TRBJ2-2	-	-